Listed here are 31 T cell receptor beta chains from one sample, sequenced in a study of CD8 T cells in ankylosing spondylitis. No antigen has been identified for these receptors. Via MiXCR, TCRdb re-called the 5' RACE reads, giving one row per CDR3 protein. The repertoire holds fewer than 550,000 distinct CDR3 sequences, with 5.3% as singletons. Findings and limits, study-wide: Blood of patients with ankylosing spondylitis appeared to be characterized by a TCR beta motif of 8 or 9 highly homologous variants.

Sequenced sample: blood, either unsorted or a sorted T cell fraction (not recorded which). The receptor set was obtained from a male donor with ankylosing spondylitis.

This clonotype has a handful of counts. This rearrangement joins TRBV20-1 to TRBJ2-3; D is undetermined. V lost 0 bases and J 4 bases, leaving 11 bases between the germline ends. The CDR3 has 14 amino acids. Germline V lookup: CDR1 DFQATT, CDR2 SNEGSKA (reference sequence). CDR3 bases: TGCAGTGCTAGAGAGGGCCCTGGGGCAGATACGCAGTATTTT. Amino acid sequence: CSAREGPGADTQYF.

This clonotype has a handful of counts. The gene calls are TRBV20-1 and TRBJ2-1, with TRBD2 matching 10 bases. V lost 6 bases, J lost 8 bases, and 7 bases stayed unmatched. There are 13 residues in the CDR3. Germline V lookup: CDR1 DFQATT, CDR2 SNEGSKA (reference sequence). The chain's CDR3 is CSAASGGEDEQFF. The CDR3 nucleotides read TGCAGTGCAGCGAGCGGGGGGGAGGATGAGCAGTTCTTC.

This chain uses TRBV5-6 with TRBJ2-3; 10 nucleotides agree with TRBD1. Germline loops: CDR1 SGHDT, CDR2 YYEEEE. J gave up 5 bases and V 1 base, and 7 bases lay outside the gene matches. This CDR3 region has 16 residues. CDR3 sequence: CASSLIGTGDRDTQYF. The CDR3 region has the DNA TGTGCCAGCAGCTTGATCGGGACAGGGGACAGAGATACGCAGTATTTT.

This clonotype was picked up many times. The rearrangement uses TRBV5-1 and TRBJ2-3; either TRBD1 or TRBD2 may supply D (5 bases each). Trimming removed 6 bases at V and 0 bases at J, with 14 bases between. CDR1 is SGHRS and CDR2 is YFSETQ in the germline V gene. The CDR3 is 15 amino acids. The CDR3 spells CASTREGQSTDTQYF. The CDR3 DNA sequence: TGCGCCAGCACCAGAGAGGGGCAGAGCACAGATACGCAGTATTTT.

This clonotype was seen repeatedly, ten times or more. The rearrangement uses TRBV20-1 and TRBJ2-4; 16 nucleotides match TRBD2. Per germline, CDR1 DFQATT and CDR2 SNEGSKA (reference sequence). V was pared by 3 bases and J by 2 bases, with 7 bases of the junction left unmatched. CDR3 length: 18 residues. CDR3 amino acids: CSARGTSGRAGSKNIQYF. CDR3 DNA sequence: TGCAGTGCTAGGGGGACTAGCGGGAGGGCAGGGTCCAAAAACATTCAGTACTTC.

Ten or more counts support this clonotype. The V and J genes are TRBV6-5 and TRBJ1-5, with D possibly matching TRBD1 (5 bases). The CDR3 extends over 14 amino acids. Germline CDR1 and CDR2: MNHEY and SVGAGI. Between the trimmed V and J ends, which lost 1 base and 9 bases, there was a span of 13 bases. This CDR3 is CASSYYTGGRPQHF. Here the CDR3 DNA reads TGTGCCAGCAGTTACTACACTGGGGGTCGGCCCCAGCATTTT.

The V call is TRBV28, the J call TRBJ1-2, with unresolved D. Germline V gene lookup returns CDR1 MDHEN and CDR2 SYDVKM. There are 16 residues in the CDR3. Trimming pared 8 bases from V and 4 bases from J, leaving 23 bases between. CDR3 bases: TGTGCCAGCGCCGGGGTCTCTAACCAGCCCCTCTATGGCTACACCTTC. This translates into CASAGVSNQPLYGYTF.

The sample holds many counts of this clonotype. This sequence joins TRBV7-2 and TRBJ2-7; D remains ambiguous. Germline values: CDR1 SGHTA, CDR2 FQGNSA. The CDR3 consists of 13 residues. V gave up 2 bases and J gave up 3 bases, with 8 bases separating them. Here the CDR3 reads CASSLSSVYEQYF. CDR3 bases: TGTGCCAGCAGCTTATCCTCGGTCTACGAGCAGTACTTC.

This clonotype showed up many times. The chain recombines TRBV24-1 with TRBJ2-2; 9 nucleotides match TRBD2. The CDR3 contains 17 residues. J lost 3 bases, V lost 0 bases, and 4 bases had no gene match. Germline assignment: CDR1 KGHDR and CDR2 SFDVKD. The CDR3 here is CATSDLPASGDTGELFF. CDR3 nucleotide sequence: TGTGCCACCAGTGATTTGCCGGCTAGCGGGGACACCGGGGAGCTGTTTTTT.

This clonotype was recorded at least ten times. V is TRBV12-3 or TRBV12-4 and J is TRBJ1-2; no clear D gene. The CDR3 runs to 13 residues. V gave up 10 bases and J gave up 0 bases, with 12 bases separating them. CDR3 sequence (DNA): TGTGCCACCAACGACCGAGCTAACTATGGCTACACCTTC. As protein: CATNDRANYGYTF.

This clonotype has at least ten counts. The chain recombines TRBV4-2 with TRBJ2-3; no reliable D call. The CDR3 sequence is 12 residues long. Per the germline V gene, CDR1 is LGHNA and CDR2 is YNFKEQ. The ends were cut back, 8 bases at V and 6 bases at J, with 12 bases in the middle. Here the CDR3 DNA reads TGTGCCAGCGAAGATGACGTCGATACGCAGTATTTT. Translation gives CASEDDVDTQYF.

This clonotype has just a few counts. The rearrangement joins TRBV4-3 to TRBJ2-5; no clear D. V was cut by 6 bases and J by 7 bases, with 30 bases left in between. Germline assignment: CDR1 LGHNA and CDR2 YSLEER. The CDR3 length is 18 residues. DNA for the CDR3: TGCGCCAGCAGTCTTTTGATCGGTGTAGGGCTATTTTGGGGGACCCAGTACTTC. Its translation: CASSLLIGVGLFWGTQYF.

This clonotype showed up many times. The gene calls are TRBV7-6 and TRBJ2-5, with TRBD1 matching over 11 bases. The J segment lost 7 bases and the V segment lost 0 bases, leaving 4 bases of the junction unmatched. Germline V CDR1 and CDR2: SGHVS, FNYEAQ. The CDR3 consists of 15 residues. The CDR3 DNA is TGTGCCAGCAGCTTAGCTGGGACAGGGGGTGGGACCCAGTACTTC. Translating it yields CASSLAGTGGGTQYF.

This clonotype was seen many times. The genes are TRBV20-1 and TRBJ2-3, with TRBD2 matching over 7 bases. The V gene's germline CDR1 is DFQATT and CDR2 SNEGSKA (reference sequence). Unmatched junction bases numbered 13, after V lost 2 bases and J lost 8 bases. This CDR3 has 15 amino acids. CDR3 protein: CSARFFSGLVGTQYF. The DNA of the CDR3 is TGCAGTGCTAGATTTTTTAGCGGGCTAGTTGGTACGCAGTATTTT.

This clonotype was counted ten times or more. The genes are TRBV6-1 and TRBJ2-2; D is possibly TRBD1 or TRBD2 (5 bases each). V lost 6 bases and J 0 bases, leaving 11 bases between the germline ends. The germline CDR1 and CDR2 sequences are MNHNS and SASEGT. The CDR3 is made up of 15 amino acids. The DNA of the CDR3 is TGTGCCAGCAGCTGGGACGGGGCGAACACCGGGGAGCTGTTTTTT. This translates into CASSWDGANTGELFF.

This clonotype has a count of ten or more. The chain is built from TRBV28 and TRBJ1-5; D is undetermined. Germline V CDR1 and CDR2: MDHEN, SYDVKM. Trimming cost V 1 base and J 1 base, with 17 bases left between them. This CDR3 is 18 amino acids long. The CDR3 region is CASSLLKLTRPSNQPQHF. CDR3 nucleotides: TGTGCCAGCAGTTTATTAAAGCTGACAAGACCCAGCAATCAGCCCCAGCATTTT.

This clonotype came up many times. V usage is TRBV7-9 and J usage is TRBJ2-1; TRBD2 matches 9 bases. V lost 2 bases, J lost 7 bases, and 9 bases stayed unmatched. Per the germline V gene, CDR1 is SEHNR and CDR2 is FQNEAQ (reference sequence). CDR3 length: 16 amino acids. The CDR3 loop is CASSLRREGSSNEQFF. In DNA, the CDR3 is TGTGCCAGCAGCTTACGGCGGGAGGGGAGTAGTAATGAGCAGTTCTTC.

This clonotype was seen at least ten times. The chain couples TRBV20-1 to TRBJ2-3; D is unclear. Trimming left V 5 bases short and J 2 bases short, with 8 bases between. The CDR3 has 12 amino acids. Germline CDR1 reads DFQATT; CDR2 reads SNEGSKA (reference sequence). The CDR3 region is CSAAIFTDTQYF. Here the CDR3 DNA reads TGCAGTGCTGCTATTTTCACAGATACGCAGTATTTT.

With regard to this clonotype: At one end the junction does not follow the germline gene, possibly because of a read error. The CDR3 sequence: CASSLGSGSTDTQYF. The CDR3 DNA is TGTGCTAGCAGCTTAGGTAGCGGCAGCACAGATACGCAGTATTTT. This chain links TRBV7-7 with TRBJ2-3, with D perhaps TRBD2 (6 bases). The CDR3 is 15 residues long. Germline V gives CDR1 SSHAT, CDR2 FNYEAQ (reference sequence).

This clonotype was seen at least ten times. This chain uses TRBV4-3 with TRBJ2-5; D is undetermined. Per the germline V gene, CDR1 is LGHNA and CDR2 is YSLEER. V was clipped by 1 base and J by 9 bases, with 12 bases between them. This CDR3 spans 13 amino acids. The CDR3 coding sequence is TGCGCCAGCAGCCAAGTTGGCTGGGCGGCCCAGTACTTC. Translation gives CASSQVGWAAQYF.

Ten or more counts support this clonotype. V is TRBV5-1 and J is TRBJ2-1; D not certain. The CDR3 length is 14 residues. Trimming cost V 0 bases and J 2 bases, with 6 bases left between them. Looked up from germline, CDR1 is SGHRS and CDR2 is YFSETQ. The CDR3 sequence: CASSLAPTYNEQFF. The CDR3 nucleotides are TGCGCCAGCAGCTTGGCCCCAACCTACAATGAGCAGTTCTTC.

The genes are TRBV7-3 and TRBJ2-2, with 12 bases that match TRBD2. The CDR3 totals 17 residues. Germline V gene sequence: CDR1 SGHTA, CDR2 FQGTGA. CDR3 bases: TGTACCCGCTCCGATCGACTAGCGGGGGAGAACACCGGGGAGCTGTTTTTT. Its protein is CTRSDRLAGENTGELFF.

This clonotype was observed a few times. A much larger clone differs from this one at a single base, so this may be a read error. This rearrangement joins TRBV6-5 to TRBJ2-7; D unclear. The germline V gene encodes CDR1 MNHEY and CDR2 SVGAGI. The CDR3 runs 13 residues. CDR3 bases: TGTGCCAGAAGTTTTGCCTTCGCCTACGAGCAGTACTTC. The encoded protein is CARSFAFAYEQYF.

Many counts were recorded for this clonotype. The chain combines TRBV18 with TRBJ1-3; D is possibly TRBD1 (5 bases). The germline V gene encodes CDR1 KGHSH and CDR2 LQKENI. V lost 3 bases to trimming and J lost 2 bases, with 14 bases between them. The CDR3 has 16 residues. CDR3 sequence: CASSPRRGLAGNTIYF. The CDR3 nucleotides read TGTGCCAGCTCACCCCGGAGGGGACTGGCTGGAAACACCATATATTTT.

The chain uses TRBV7-8 and TRBJ1-4; 8 nucleotides agree with TRBD1. CDR1 and CDR2 from the germline V gene are SGHVS and FQNEAQ. V was clipped by 2 bases and J by 8 bases; unmatched bases: 10. The CDR3 extends over 16 amino acids. CDR3 residues: CASSLWAGQGREKLFF. The CDR3 coding sequence is TGTGCCAGCAGCTTATGGGCTGGACAGGGCAGGGAAAAACTGTTTTTT.

For this clonotype: A read error may be the cause here, since a much bigger clone is one base away. Because it lacks the conserved phenylalanine or tryptophan at the end, this CDR3 is likely a read error. The chain is built from TRBV10-1 and TRBJ2-7; either TRBD1 or TRBD2 may fit D (5 bases each). The CDR3 spans 13 residues. Germline V lookup: CDR1 WNHNN, CDR2 SYGVQD (reference sequence). V gave up 6 bases and J gave up 2 bases, with 11 bases separating them. The CDR3 sequence is CASSEGTAYEQYL. As DNA, the CDR3 is TGCGCCAGCAGCGAGGGGACGGCCTACGAGCAGTACCTC.

This rearrangement joins TRBV9 to TRBJ2-6; perhaps TRBD1 as D (5 bases). V was cut by 4 bases and J by 0 bases, with 17 bases left in between. CDR1 is SGDLS, CDR2 YYNGEE, per germline. The CDR3 consists of 18 residues. In DNA, the CDR3 is TGTGCCAGCAGCCCAAAACCCAGGGATTCCTCTGGGGCCAACGTCCTGACTTTC. Its translation: CASSPKPRDSSGANVLTF.

In this sample, this clonotype turned up many times. The chain employs TRBV5-1 and TRBJ2-7; D is uncertain. The CDR3 has 14 residues. Trimming stripped 4 bases from V and 3 bases from J, with 14 bases between. Per germline, CDR1 SGHRS and CDR2 YFSETQ. The CDR3 here is CASSPTTQNYEQYF. Here the CDR3 DNA reads TGCGCCAGCAGCCCCACGACCCAGAACTACGAGCAGTACTTC.

This clonotype was counted between two and nine times. The J gene is TRBJ1-1, the V gene TRBV29-1; maybe TRBD1 (5 bases). V lost 4 bases to trimming and J lost 1 base, with 13 bases between them. There are 14 residues in the CDR3. Germline CDR1 and CDR2: SQVTM and ANQGSEA. CDR3 bases: TGCAGCGTTGCGGCGGGGGGGGGGAACACTGAAGCTTTCTTT. This codes for CSVAAGGGNTEAFF. Combining the CDR3 with reference TRBV29-1 and TRBJ1-1 gives the whole variable domain SAVISQKPSRDICQRGTSLTIQCQVDSQVTMMFWYRQQPGQSLTLIATANQGSEATYESGFVIDKFPISRPNLTFSTLTVSNMSPEDSSIYLCSVAAGGGNTEAFFGQGTRLTVV.

In its sample, this clonotype was seen many times. V and J are TRBV20-1 and TRBJ2-3; 8 bases are shared with TRBD1. The CDR3 is 14 amino acids. Trimming removed 4 bases from V and 6 bases from J; junction bases left unmatched: 9. From germline, CDR1 is DFQATT and CDR2 SNEGSKA (reference sequence). CDR3 DNA sequence: TGCAGTGCTACACCGGACAGGGAATGGGATACGCAGTATTTT. Protein product: CSATPDREWDTQYF.

Ten or more counts support this clonotype. One end of the junction is discordant with germline, which a read error may explain. The rearrangement links TRBV25-1 to TRBJ2-5; D might be TRBD2 (5 bases). The germline CDR1 and CDR2 sequences are MGHDK and SYGVNS. This CDR3 spans 12 amino acids. The CDR3 DNA reads TGTGCCAGCAGTGAAAATATCCTAGCACTTAGCTTC. Translation: CASSENILALSF.